What follows is one T cell receptor (beta chain) and its context. At one of its ends the junction is not consistent with the germline gene, which may arise from a read error. This specimen belongs to a study of T cell changes during pregnancy in multiple sclerosis. Method: immunoSEQ multiplex PCR; TCRdb's copy keeps in-frame clones and lacks some. Altogether under 130,000 clones are present, about 89% being singletons, with the ten largest covering about 3.2%. CDR1 and CDR2 (germline): LNHDA, SQIVND (reference sequence). The CDR3 runs to 17 residues. The V call is TRBV19, the J call TRBJ1-6; tentative D call: TRBD1 (5 bases). The material sequenced was peripheral blood, taken after pregnancy. This TCR came from a female donor with multiple sclerosis, enrolled in a pregnancy study. The CDR3 protein is CASSMASGFSNNSPLHF. The CDR3 coding sequence is TGTGCCAGTAGTATGGCTTCAGGGTTCTCCAATAATTCACCCCTCCACTTT.